These T cell receptor beta chains were read from a single sample in a study of technical replicates of blood from several donors. Data came from immunoSEQ multiplex PCR; TCRdb stores just in-frame clones and leaves some out. The sample includes some 80,000 clones, approximately 96% of them seen just once. What was sequenced was T cells isolated from PBMCs. These receptors originate from a human donor in good health. The CDR3 runs from the conserved cysteine through the conserved F or W. The order of the fields is clone size, V gene, D gene, J gene, CDR3 DNA, CDR3 protein. The D gene is left open where the match is weak. Not all rows give a size; the values are once, few, many and, for expanded clones, a class.

-	TRBV15	-	TRBJ2-3	TGTGCCACCAGCAGAGGGACTGGCACAGATACGCAGTATTTT	CATSRGTGTDTQYF
-	TRBV7-9	-	TRBJ2-1	TGTGCCAGCAGGTTCCGGGGGAACTACAATGAGCAGTTCTTC	CASRFRGNYNEQFF
-	TRBV7-2	-	TRBJ2-1	TGTGCCAGCAGCTTAAGGGGCTCGGACTACAATGAGCAGTTCTTC	CASSLRGSDYNEQFF
-	TRBV14	TRBD1	TRBJ2-7	TGTGCCAGCAGCGAACTCCCGGGACAGGGGACCTACGAGCAGTACTTC	CASSELPGQGTYEQYF
-	TRBV5-1	TRBD2	TRBJ2-3	TGCGCCAGCAGCTTGGCGGGTAGCGGGAGGGCCGGGGGCACAGATACGCAGTATTTT	CASSLAGSGRAGGTDTQYF
-	TRBV27	-	TRBJ1-1	TGTGCCAGCAGTTTCAGTGTCGGGACTGAAGCTTTCTTT	CASSFSVGTEAFF
-	TRBV25-1	-	TRBJ1-1	TGTGCCAGCAGTACTACAGGGAACACTGAAGCTTTCTTT	CASSTTGNTEAFF
once	TRBV15	-	TRBJ1-3	TGTGCCACCAGCAGAGATGGGGAGGTCGGAAACACCATATATTTT	CATSRDGEVGNTIYF
-	TRBV9	-	TRBJ2-5	TGTGCCAGCAGCCCAGGGGAGACCCAGTACTTC	CASSPGETQYF
-	TRBV6-5	-	TRBJ1-4	TGTGCCAGCAGGCGACAGCGCGAAAAACTGTTTTTT	CASRRQREKLFF
-	TRBV19	-	TRBJ2-5	TGTGCCAGTAGTATTGGTAGCCAAGAGACCCAGTACTTC	CASSIGSQETQYF
-	TRBV5-1	-	TRBJ1-1	TGCGCCAGCAGCTCGGGGTTAACAGTATACACTGAAGCTTTCTTT	CASSSGLTVYTEAFF
-	TRBV18	TRBD1	TRBJ1-2	TGTGCCAGCTCACCCCTAGATTACGAGGGGGCGCGTAACTATGGCTACACCTTC	CASSPLDYEGARNYGYTF
-	TRBV9	-	TRBJ2-7	TGTGCCAGCAGCGTATACAGCCAGACCTACGAGCAGTACTTC	CASSVYSQTYEQYF
-	TRBV10-1	-	TRBJ2-3	TGCGCCAGCAGTCTTACCGGGTCCACAGATACGCAGTATTTT	CASSLTGSTDTQYF
-	TRBV27	-	TRBJ2-3	TGTGCCAGCAGTTTTTCGGGATTTACAGATACGCAGTATTTT	CASSFSGFTDTQYF
-	TRBV27	-	TRBJ2-7	TGTGCCAGCAGCGAGTTCCTTCCCTACGAGCAGTACTTC	CASSEFLPYEQYF
-	TRBV30	-	TRBJ1-2	TGTGCCTGGCAAATGGGCCATGGCTACACCTTC	CAWQMGHGYTF
-	TRBV19	TRBD2	TRBJ2-2	TGTGCCAGTAGTATCATAGCGGGAGGGCCCGGGGAGCTGTTTTTT	CASSIIAGGPGELFF
-	TRBV2	TRBD1	TRBJ1-4	TGTGCCAGCAATGTACAGGGGCTTATTAATGAAAAACTGTTTTTT	CASNVQGLINEKLFF
-	TRBV6-5	TRBD1	TRBJ2-3	TGTGCCAGCAGCAACGACAGGGAAGGTACGCAGTATTTT	CASSNDREGTQYF
-	TRBV13	-	TRBJ2-1	TGTGCCAGCAGCTTAACGGGTCGGGGTTACAATGAGCAGTTCTTC	CASSLTGRGYNEQFF
-	TRBV19	-	TRBJ2-7	TGTGCCAGTAGTATAGGTTTTGGAGCGAACTACGAGCAGTACTTC	CASSIGFGANYEQYF
once	TRBV7-9	TRBD2	TRBJ2-7	TGTGCCAGCAGCTTAGGGCGGGAGAACGAGCAGTACTTC	CASSLGRENEQYF
-	TRBV6-6	-	TRBJ1-1	TGTGCCAGCAGTTACCTCAACACTGAAGCTTTCTTT	CASSYLNTEAFF
-	TRBV5-1	TRBD1	TRBJ2-1	TGCGCCAGCAGCTTGGTTGGGACAGGGTGGGACAATGAGCAGTTCTTC	CASSLVGTGWDNEQFF
once	TRBV5-1	-	TRBJ2-2	TGCGCCAGCAGCTTGGTAGTGTCCACCGGGGAGCTGTTTTTT	CASSLVVSTGELFF
-	TRBV11-3	-	TRBJ2-1	TGTGCCAGCAGCTCGGACTTTTACGATGAGCAGTTCTTC	CASSSDFYDEQFF
-	TRBV4-1	-	TRBJ1-1	TGCGCCAGCAGCCACTTCTTCCGGGACACCACTGAAGCTTTCTTT	CASSHFFRDTTEAFF
-	TRBV7-8	-	TRBJ1-3	TGTGCCAGCAGCATAACGGACCCAGACAGGCGCTCTGGAAACACCATATATTTT	CASSITDPDRRSGNTIYF
-	TRBV11-2	-	TRBJ2-2	TGTGCCAGCAGCTTAGGCGGCGCAGGGGCCGGGGAGCTGTTTTTT	CASSLGGAGAGELFF
once	TRBV30	-	TRBJ1-1	TGTGCCTGGAGTGTTTCAGGAATCACTGAAGCTTTCTTT	CAWSVSGITEAFF
-	TRBV7-3	-	TRBJ2-1	TGTGCCAGCAGCTTTTCTTTCGGGACTCGCTCCTACAATGAGCAGTTCTTC	CASSFSFGTRSYNEQFF
-	TRBV27	TRBD2	TRBJ2-5	TGTGCCAGCAGTTCGACGACTAGCGGGAGAGAGACCCAGTACTTC	CASSSTTSGRETQYF
-	TRBV30	TRBD1	TRBJ2-7	TGTGCCTGGCGCGACAGGGACGAGCAGTACTTC	CAWRDRDEQYF
-	TRBV27	-	TRBJ2-1	TGTGCCAGCAGTTTCTCCGGTGAAGTAGAGCAGTTCTTC	CASSFSGEVEQFF
-	TRBV19	-	TRBJ1-1	TGTGCCAGTAGTATATTCGGCACTGAAGCTTTCTTT	CASSIFGTEAFF
-	TRBV4-1	TRBD2	TRBJ2-7	TGCGCCAGCAGCCGGCAAGATACTAGCGGGCAGAGGGGGCAGTACTTC	CASSRQDTSGQRGQYF
-	TRBV9	TRBD1	TRBJ1-1	TGTGCCAGCAGCCCAGGACAGGTAATAATGAACACTGAAGCTTTCTTT	CASSPGQVIMNTEAFF
-	TRBV30	-	TRBJ1-5	TGTGCCTGGAGTGTGCCCTCACGGGGGCCCCAGCATTTT	CAWSVPSRGPQHF
-	TRBV2	-	TRBJ2-7	TGTGCCAGCAGTGAAGTAGGGTCAGGGCGCGAGCAGTACTTC	CASSEVGSGREQYF
-	TRBV6-1	-	TRBJ1-3	TGTGCCAGCAGTGAAAACAGGTCTGGAAACACCATATATTTT	CASSENRSGNTIYF
-	TRBV6-1	-	TRBJ2-7	TGTGCCAGCTCCTGGGCAGGGCAGGGCGAGCAGTACTTC	CASSWAGQGEQYF
once	TRBV7-9	-	TRBJ1-1	TGTGCCAGCAGCCAGGCAGGGAATGAAGCTTTCTTT	CASSQAGNEAFF
once	TRBV28	TRBD2	TRBJ2-3	TGTGCCAGAGTTCCCTCATTAGCGGGAACGGCAGATACGCAGTATTTT	CARVPSLAGTADTQYF
-	TRBV5-4	-	TRBJ2-1	TGTGCCAGCAGCTCCAGCGGCTCCTACAATGAGCAGTTCTTC	CASSSSGSYNEQFF
-	TRBV6-5	TRBD1	TRBJ1-3	TGTGCCAGCAGTCCGAGACAGGGAGGAGGAAACACCATATATTTT	CASSPRQGGGNTIYF
-	TRBV29-1	-	TRBJ2-3	TGCAGCGTTATGGGACTCCCAGATACGCAGTATTTT	CSVMGLPDTQYF
-	TRBV2	TRBD2	TRBJ2-5	TGTGCCATCATAGCGGGAGGCCAGGTCCAAGAGACCCAGTACTTC	CAIIAGGQVQETQYF
-	TRBV9	-	TRBJ2-7	TGTGCCAGCCACAACAGGGTGGTAATACCGTACTTC	CASHNRVVIPYF
-	TRBV19	-	TRBJ2-5	TGTGCCAGTCTCGGAAGGGGGATTGAAGAGACCCAGTACTTC	CASLGRGIEETQYF
-	TRBV27	TRBD2	TRBJ2-1	TGTGCCAGCAGTCAAACGACTAGCGCGTCTGATGAGCAGTTCTTC	CASSQTTSASDEQFF
-	TRBV10-3	-	TRBJ1-3	TGTGCCATCAGTGACCCCAAAGCGGGGGTTGGCTCTGGAAACACCATATATTTT	CAISDPKAGVGSGNTIYF